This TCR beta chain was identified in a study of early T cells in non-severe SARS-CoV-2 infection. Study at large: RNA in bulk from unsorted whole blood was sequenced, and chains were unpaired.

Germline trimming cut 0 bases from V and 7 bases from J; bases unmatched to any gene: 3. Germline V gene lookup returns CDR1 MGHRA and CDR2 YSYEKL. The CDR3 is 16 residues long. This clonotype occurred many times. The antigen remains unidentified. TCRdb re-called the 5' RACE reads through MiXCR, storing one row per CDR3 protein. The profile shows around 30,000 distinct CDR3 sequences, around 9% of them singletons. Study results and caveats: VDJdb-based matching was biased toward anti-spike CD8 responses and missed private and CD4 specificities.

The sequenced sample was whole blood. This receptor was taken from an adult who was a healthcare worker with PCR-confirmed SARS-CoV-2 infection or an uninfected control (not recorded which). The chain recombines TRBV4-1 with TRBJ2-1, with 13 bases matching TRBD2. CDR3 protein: CASSQELAGGLNEQFF. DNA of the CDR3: TGCGCCAGCAGCCAAGAACTAGCGGGGGGGCTTAATGAGCAGTTCTTC.